The 26 T cell receptor beta chains reported below all come from one sample, sequenced in a study of identical twins. TCRdb processed the 5' RACE reads anew with MiXCR; each CDR3 protein has one entry. The table has approximately 670,000 distinct CDR3 sequences, 5.5% to 6.5% seen once. Sequencing was carried out using naive T cells sorted from blood. All receptors derive from a man aged 18 to 30 in good health.

This clonotype was seen ten or more times. The gene calls are TRBV5-1 and TRBJ1-4; perhaps TRBD1 as D (5 bases). The CDR3 is 14 amino acids. CDR1 and CDR2 from the germline V gene are SGHRS and YFSETQ. V was shortened by 3 bases and J by 4 bases, with 10 bases between the two germline ends. The CDR3: CASSSGGGNEKLFF. The CDR3 DNA is TGCGCCAGCAGCTCCGGGGGGGGTAATGAAAAACTGTTTTTT.

The chain is built from TRBV25-1 and TRBJ1-1, with 7 bases matching TRBD1. The CDR3 covers 13 residues. The V gene end was trimmed by 6 bases and the J gene end by 11 bases; junction bases not matched to a gene: 12. Germline loops: CDR1 MGHDK, CDR2 SYGVNS. CDR3: CASSSYRGLGAFF. CDR3 in DNA: TGTGCCAGCAGCTCGTATAGGGGGCTAGGGGCTTTCTTT.

The gene calls are TRBV7-7 and TRBJ2-5; possible D gene TRBD1, 7 bases. The CDR3 consists of 15 residues. The germline V gene encodes CDR1 SSHAT and CDR2 FNYEAQ (reference sequence). The V gene lost 4 bases and the J gene lost 1 base, with 13 bases spanning the gap. CDR3 residues: CASSSRQGGQETQYF. The DNA of the CDR3 is TGTGCCAGCAGCTCCCGACAGGGAGGCCAAGAGACCCAGTACTTC. Using reference TRBV7-7 and TRBJ2-5 for the parts outside the CDR3, the full variable domain is GAGVSQSPRYKVTKRGQDVTLRCDPISSHATLYWYQQALGQGPEFLTYFNYEAQPDKSGLPSDRFSAERPEGSISTLTIQRTEQRDSAMYRCASSSRQGGQETQYFGPGTRLLVL.

This clonotype was seen at least ten times. V gene TRBV15 combines with J gene TRBJ1-6; no definite D call. Trimming removed 3 bases from V and 4 bases from J, with 13 bases in between. Germline assignment: CDR1 LNHNV and CDR2 YYDKDF (reference sequence). The CDR3 length is 16 residues. The CDR3 spells CATSSGQARYNSPLHF. DNA of the CDR3: TGTGCCACCAGCAGTGGGCAAGCTCGATATAATTCACCCCTCCACTTT. The full variable domain, completed using reference TRBV15 and TRBJ1-6, is DAMVIQNPRYQVTQFGKPVTLSCSQTLNHNVMYWYQQKSSQAPKLLFHYYDKDFNNEADTPDNFQSRRPNTSFCFLDIRSPGLGDTAMYLCATSSGQARYNSPLHFGNGTRLTVT.

V gene TRBV6-2 or TRBV6-3 combines with J gene TRBJ2-7; 8 bases align to TRBD2. The germline CDR1 and CDR2 sequences are MNHEY and SVGEGT. The CDR3 spans 16 residues. V shed 8 bases, J shed 0 bases, and the junction held 12 bases outside the gene matches. CDR3 region: CASLDPTAGVSYEQYF. The CDR3 nucleotides read TGTGCCAGCCTGGACCCTACAGCGGGAGTCTCCTACGAGCAGTACTTC.

This clonotype was seen a handful of times. This chain joins TRBV7-7 and TRBJ2-5; D uncertain. The V gene lost 5 bases and the J gene lost 5 bases, with 12 bases spanning the gap. CDR1 SSHAT and CDR2 FNYEAQ come from the germline V gene (reference sequence). This CDR3 is built from 13 residues. The CDR3 region is CASSPVVGETQYF. CDR3 DNA sequence: TGTGCCAGCAGCCCGGTAGTAGGGGAGACCCAGTACTTC. Combining the CDR3 with reference TRBV7-7 and TRBJ2-5 gives the whole variable domain GAGVSQSPRYKVTKRGQDVTLRCDPISSHATLYWYQQALGQGPEFLTYFNYEAQPDKSGLPSDRFSAERPEGSISTLTIQRTEQRDSAMYRCASSPVVGETQYFGPGTRLLVL.

This clonotype has at least ten counts. The CDR3 spells CASSLVTSGTRGETQYF. In DNA, the CDR3 is TGCGCCAGCAGCTTGGTGACTAGCGGGACGCGGGGGGAGACCCAGTACTTC. The V and J genes are TRBV5-1 and TRBJ2-5; 11 bases fit TRBD2. Germline trimming cut 0 bases from V and 5 bases from J; bases unmatched to any gene: 9. Germline lookup yields CDR1 SGHRS and CDR2 YFSETQ. The CDR3 spans 17 residues.

This clonotype showed up just a few times. This chain links TRBV20-1 with TRBJ2-5, with D perhaps TRBD2 (5 bases). The CDR3 extends over 10 amino acids. The V gene's germline CDR1 is DFQATT and CDR2 SNEGSKA (reference sequence). As DNA, the CDR3 is TGCAGCCTGGAGCGGGAGACCCAGTACTTC. Encoded protein: CSLERETQYF.

There are many counts of this clonotype. The gene calls are TRBV9 and TRBJ1-5; D may be TRBD1 (6 bases). Germline V gene lookup returns CDR1 SGDLS and CDR2 YYNGEE. Between the trimmed V and J ends, which lost 4 bases and 3 bases, there was a span of 14 bases. The length of the CDR3 is 15 residues. CDR3 DNA: TGTGCCAGCAGCATAAACAGGGATCCCAATCAGCCCCAGCATTTT. Amino acid sequence: CASSINRDPNQPQHF.

This clonotype was recorded at least ten times. The chain couples TRBV12-3 or TRBV12-4 to TRBJ2-5; D uncertain. The CDR3 is 14 amino acids. Trimming left V 2 bases short and J 1 base short, with 8 bases between. The CDR3 loop is CASSLHRRQETQYF. For the CDR3, the DNA is TGTGCCAGCAGTTTACACCGACGCCAAGAGACCCAGTACTTC.

The J gene is TRBJ1-5, the V gene TRBV12-3 or TRBV12-4; 10 positions match TRBD1. V was clipped by 6 bases and J by 6 bases; unmatched bases: 5. The CDR3 is made up of 14 amino acids. The CDR3 reads CASRGTGEAQPQHF. The CDR3 DNA reads TGTGCCAGCAGAGGGACAGGGGAAGCTCAGCCCCAGCATTTT.

This clonotype was seen at least ten times. The chain couples TRBV5-1 to TRBJ2-3; the match to TRBD2 covers 8 bases. The CDR3 has 16 residues. The V segment lost 4 bases and the J segment 6 bases; nucleotides outside the gene matches: 13. Germline loops: CDR1 SGHRS, CDR2 YFSETQ. The CDR3 loop reads CASSDDLSGSMDTQYF. The CDR3 DNA is TGCGCCAGCAGCGATGATTTAAGCGGGAGTATGGATACGCAGTATTTT. The full variable domain, completed using reference TRBV5-1 and TRBJ2-3, is KAGVTQTPRYLIKTRGQQVTLSCSPISGHRSVSWYQQTPGQGLQFLFEYFSETQRNKGNFPGRFSGRQFSNSRSEMNVSTLELGDSALYLCASSDDLSGSMDTQYFGPGTRLTVL.

This rearrangement joins TRBV27 to TRBJ1-5; D possibly corresponds to TRBD1 (6 bases). V lost 3 bases and J lost 7, with 13 bases in between. The length of the CDR3 is 14 residues. The germline CDR1 and CDR2 sequences are MNHEY and SMNVEV (reference sequence). The CDR3 spells CASSFSRGGQPQHF. Here the CDR3 DNA reads TGTGCCAGCAGTTTTTCCAGGGGCGGGCAGCCCCAGCATTTT.

This clonotype was detected many times. The chain is built from TRBV7-8 and TRBJ2-3, with a weak D call TRBD2 (6 bases). This CDR3 comprises 17 residues. Per the germline V gene, CDR1 is SGHVS and CDR2 is FQNEAQ. Trimming cost V 1 base and J 2 bases, with 16 bases left between them. DNA for the CDR3: TGTGCCAGCAGCTTAGGCTCAGCGGGTGAACTCACAGATACGCAGTATTTT. Translating gives CASSLGSAGELTDTQYF.

V and J are TRBV24-1 and TRBJ2-1, with a tentative D call TRBD2 (5 bases). The CDR3 runs to 15 residues. CDR1 KGHDR and CDR2 SFDVKD come from the germline V gene. The germline V and J ends were trimmed by 3 bases and 8 bases, with 16 bases remaining between them. The CDR3 loop reads CATSDPGFTGDEQFF. The CDR3 nucleotides read TGTGCCACCAGTGATCCGGGTTTCACCGGGGATGAGCAGTTCTTC.

The chain recombines TRBV6-2 or TRBV6-3 with TRBJ2-5, with TRBD1 matching 9 bases. The CDR3 runs to 14 residues. From germline, CDR1 is MNHEY and CDR2 SVGEGT. The V and J ends lost 8 bases and 1 base, in that order; junction bases with no gene match: 5. CDR3 sequence reads: CASFGQGLQETQYF. For the CDR3, the DNA is TGTGCCAGCTTCGGACAGGGGCTCCAAGAGACCCAGTACTTC.

This clonotype was recorded many times. The chain combines TRBV9 with TRBJ2-1; D uncertain. Germline-derived CDR1 and CDR2 are SGDLS and YYNGEE. The CDR3 sequence is 12 residues long. Trimming cost V 1 base and J 9 bases, with 8 bases left between them. Here the CDR3 reads CASSVPHGEQFF. The CDR3 DNA is TGTGCCAGCAGCGTACCCCACGGTGAGCAGTTCTTC.

The sample holds many counts of this clonotype. V and J are TRBV5-1 and TRBJ2-2; possibly TRBD1 for D (5 bases). V dropped 7 bases and J dropped 6 bases, with 16 bases sitting between them. Germline V gene sequence: CDR1 SGHRS, CDR2 YFSETQ. This CDR3 contains 14 residues. In DNA form, the CDR3 reads TGCGCCAGCCGATTCATCCCAGGGCCCGGGGAGCTGTTTTTT. Translating it yields CASRFIPGPGELFF.

The table lists this clonotype with many counts. The V gene is TRBV12-3 or TRBV12-4, the J gene TRBJ1-5; D uncertain. CDR3 size: 13 residues. V lost 6 bases and J lost 9, with 15 bases in between. The CDR3 DNA reads TGTGCCAGCAGGATAATCTCCTCCGGGCCCCAGCATTTT. As protein: CASRIISSGPQHF.

The table lists this clonotype with many counts. The chain joins TRBV4-3 to TRBJ2-2, with TRBD1 matching 7 bases. CDR3 length: 17 residues. Per germline, CDR1 LGHNA and CDR2 YSLEER. V lost 2 bases and J lost 1; bases outside the gene matches: 7. CDR3 loop: CASSQPRTGLNTGELFF. The CDR3 bases are TGCGCCAGCAGCCAACCGAGGACAGGCCTGAACACCGGGGAGCTGTTTTTT.

This clonotype was seen many times. The CDR3 reads CASSSGLKNTEAFF. The CDR3 coding sequence is TGTGCCAGCAGTTCTGGACTGAAGAACACTGAAGCTTTCTTT. The J gene is TRBJ1-1, the V gene TRBV12-3 or TRBV12-4; D is undetermined. The V end lost 4 bases, the J end lost 1 base, and 10 bases lay between the germline ends. CDR3 length: 14 residues.

The chain couples TRBV28 to TRBJ2-5; 9 bases align to TRBD1. CDR3 size: 18 residues. The germline V gene encodes CDR1 MDHEN and CDR2 SYDVKM. J lost 3 bases, V lost 8 bases, and 19 bases had no gene match. CDR3 sequence: CASLTTPGQGMDEETQYF. The CDR3 bases are TGTGCCAGCCTTACAACTCCGGGACAGGGAATGGACGAAGAGACCCAGTACTTC.

This clonotype was observed a few times. The chain recombines TRBV19 with TRBJ1-5; 8 bases align to TRBD1. CDR3 length: 16 residues. Germline V gene lookup returns CDR1 LNHDA and CDR2 SQIVND (reference sequence). Losses at the gene ends were 3 bases for V and 6 bases for J; bases not matched to a gene: 10. CDR3 protein: CASSMTGAVAVQPQHF. CDR3 DNA sequence: TGTGCCAGTAGTATGACAGGGGCCGTGGCAGTTCAGCCCCAGCATTTT.

The V gene is TRBV20-1, the J gene TRBJ2-1; 14 bases are a match to TRBD2. Germline loops: CDR1 DFQATT, CDR2 SNEGSKA (reference sequence). After removal of 5 bases from V and 9 bases from J, the junction contained 6 bases not matched to a gene. The CDR3 has 14 residues. In DNA form, the CDR3 reads TGCAGTGCTGAGGGGACTAGCGGGAGAAGTGAGCAGTTCTTC. The encoded protein is CSAEGTSGRSEQFF.

The sample holds many counts of this clonotype. The CDR3 sequence is CASRRTYEQYF. The CDR3 nucleotides read TGTGCCAGCAGGAGGACCTACGAGCAGTACTTC. The chain employs TRBV28 and TRBJ2-7; no definite D call. Germline V lookup: CDR1 MDHEN, CDR2 SYDVKM. This CDR3 is built from 11 residues. V was shortened by 6 bases and J by 2 bases, with 5 bases between the two germline ends.

In its sample, this clonotype was seen many times. The rearrangement joins TRBV20-1 to TRBJ1-1; D remains unclear. Germline CDR1 DFQATT, CDR2 SNEGSKA (reference sequence). Between the trimmed V and J ends, which lost 0 bases and 1 base, there was a span of 12 bases. The CDR3 contains 15 residues. The CDR3 loop reads CSARDREWENTEAFF. The CDR3 bases are TGCAGTGCTAGAGATAGAGAGTGGGAGAACACTGAAGCTTTCTTT.